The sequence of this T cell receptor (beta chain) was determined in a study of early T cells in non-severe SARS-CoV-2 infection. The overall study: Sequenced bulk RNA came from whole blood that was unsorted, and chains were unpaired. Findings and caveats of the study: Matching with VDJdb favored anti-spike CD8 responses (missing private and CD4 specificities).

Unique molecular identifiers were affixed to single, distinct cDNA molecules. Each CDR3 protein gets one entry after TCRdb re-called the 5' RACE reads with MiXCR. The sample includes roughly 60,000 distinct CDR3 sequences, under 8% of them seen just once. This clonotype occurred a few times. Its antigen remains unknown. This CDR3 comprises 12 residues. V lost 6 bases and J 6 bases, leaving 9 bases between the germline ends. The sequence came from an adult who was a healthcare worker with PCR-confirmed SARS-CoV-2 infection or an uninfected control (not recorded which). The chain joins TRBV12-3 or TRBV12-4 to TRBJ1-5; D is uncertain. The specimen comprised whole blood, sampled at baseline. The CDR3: CASSPGPQPQHF. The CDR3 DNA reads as TGTGCCAGCAGCCCCGGGCCTCAGCCCCAGCATTTT.